Below, 28 T cell receptor beta chains from the same sample are listed, as sequenced in a study of blood T cell repertoires in COVID-19. TCRdb's copy holds only in-frame clones and misses some; the assay was immunoSEQ multiplex PCR. The table has about 54,000 clones, approximately 91% seen once. Material for sequencing was peripheral blood. The receptors here all came from an older woman with active or convalescent COVID-19.

The CDR3, as DNA: TGCGCCAGCAGCTTTGGCGGGGACACAGATACGCAGTATTTT. As protein: CASSFGGDTDTQYF. The chain employs TRBV5-1 and TRBJ2-3, with D tentatively TRBD2 (6 bases). CDR1 is SGHRS and CDR2 is YFSETQ in the germline V gene. V lost 2 bases and J lost 2, with 9 bases in between. The CDR3 contains 14 residues.

V is TRBV24-1 and J is TRBJ1-2, with a weak D call TRBD1 (6 bases). This CDR3 has 14 amino acids. The V and J ends lost 5 bases and 4 bases respectively, with 13 bases between them. CDR1 and CDR2 (germline): KGHDR, SFDVKD. CDR3 sequence: CATSAKGQLYGYTF. Here the CDR3 DNA reads TGTGCCACCAGTGCCAAAGGACAGCTCTATGGCTACACCTTC.

This chain connects TRBV9 to TRBJ1-5, with TRBD1 identical over 10 bases. The germline V gene has CDR1 SGDLS and CDR2 YYNGEE. This CDR3 has 11 amino acids. Unmatched junction bases numbered 2, after V lost 7 bases and J lost 10 bases. CDR3 amino acids: CASGTGEPQHF. CDR3 bases: TGTGCCAGCGGGACAGGGGAACCCCAGCATTTT.

This clone was recorded only once. The chain links TRBV4-1 to TRBJ1-4; no clear D. V lost 7 bases and J lost 5, with 11 bases in between. Germline CDR1 is MGHRA and CDR2 is YSYEKL. CDR3 size: 13 residues. CDR3 residues: CASKAVLNEKLFF. The DNA of the CDR3 is TGCGCCAGCAAGGCGGTCCTGAATGAAAAACTGTTTTTT.

V gene TRBV2 combines with J gene TRBJ2-1; 9 nucleotides line up with TRBD2. The CDR3 extends over 15 amino acids. CDR1 SNHLY and CDR2 FYNNEI come from the germline V gene. V dropped 11 bases and J dropped 1; count of bases not matched to a gene: 9. CDR3: CAGEEAGGSYNEQFF. CDR3 sequence (DNA): TGTGCCGGGGAAGAAGCGGGGGGATCCTACAATGAGCAGTTCTTC.

The chain employs TRBV9 and TRBJ1-1; D remains unclear. The germline V gene encodes CDR1 SGDLS and CDR2 YYNGEE. This CDR3 has 13 residues. Trimming took 4 bases from V and 10 from J, leaving 17 bases between them. For the CDR3, the DNA is TGTGCCAGCAGCCCAGGAGGGTTAGAGGGAGCTTTCTTT. Residues: CASSPGGLEGAFF.

V gene TRBV19 combines with J gene TRBJ2-7, with 7 bases matching TRBD2. Trimming took 7 bases from V and 0 from J; bases not matched to a gene: 6. Germline-derived CDR1 and CDR2 are LNHDA and SQIVND (reference sequence). This CDR3 has 14 residues. The CDR3 nucleotides read TGTGCCAGTAAGAAGAGCGGGACCTCCTACGAGCAGTACTTC. Amino acid sequence: CASKKSGTSYEQYF.

Turning to this clone: A junction boundary mismatches the germline segment, possibly from a read error. This sequence joins TRBV3-1 (or the pseudogene TRBV3-2) and TRBJ2-3; possible D gene TRBD1, 5 bases. The CDR3 consists of 14 residues. Germline V gene sequence: CDR1 LGHDT, CDR2 YNNKEL (reference sequence). CDR3 residues: CASSTLLQGSLPAF. In nucleotides, the CDR3 is TGTGCCAGCAGCACCCTCCTCCAGGGTTCCCTCCCGGCCTTT.

This rearrangement joins TRBV19 to TRBJ1-2, with TRBD1 as a possible D gene (5 bases). V lost 3 bases, J lost 5 bases, and 7 bases lay in between. Germline values: CDR1 LNHDA, CDR2 SQIVND (reference sequence). The CDR3 sequence is 12 residues long. The CDR3 DNA sequence: TGTGCCAGTAGTATCCCAGGGTATGGCTACACCTTC. It is translated as CASSIPGYGYTF.

This sequence joins TRBV3-1 (or the pseudogene TRBV3-2) and TRBJ2-2, with TRBD1 matching 8 bases. CDR3 size: 16 residues. Germline assignment: CDR1 LGHDT and CDR2 YNNKEL (reference sequence). The ends lost 1 base at V and 5 bases at J; junction bases unmatched: 6. DNA of the CDR3: TGTGCCAGCAGCCAAGCCGGGACAGGAAGGACCGGGGAGCTGTTTTTT. Translating gives CASSQAGTGRTGELFF.

Only one count was recorded for this clone. The gene calls are TRBV10-3 and TRBJ2-1, with 13 nucleotides matching TRBD2. The V segment lost 10 bases and the J segment 0 bases; nucleotides outside the gene matches: 9. The CDR3 contains 17 residues. Germline loops: CDR1 ENHRY, CDR2 SYGVKD. CDR3 nucleotide sequence: TGTGCCACCCGGACTAGCGGGGGCCAGAGCTCCTACAATGAGCAGTTCTTC. Protein: CATRTSGGQSSYNEQFF.

The chain combines TRBV28 with TRBJ1-1; tentatively, D is TRBD1 (5 bases). CDR3 length: 12 residues. CDR1 MDHEN and CDR2 SYDVKM come from the germline V gene. V lost 2 bases and J lost 8, with 9 bases in between. The CDR3 loop is CASSLNNREAFF. CDR3 DNA sequence: TGTGCCAGCAGTTTAAATAACAGGGAAGCTTTCTTT.

DNA for the CDR3: TGTGCCAGCAGTGTTTCCGGGACTAGCGGGTCCTACGAGCAGTACTTC. It specifies CASSVSGTSGSYEQYF. V and J are TRBV6-1 and TRBJ2-7; the match to TRBD2 covers 12 bases. CDR1 is MNHNS, CDR2 SASEGT, per germline. The CDR3 is 16 residues long. V was pared by 4 bases and J by 1 base, with 5 bases of the junction left unmatched.

V is TRBV5-1 and J is TRBJ2-2; possibly TRBD2 for D (6 bases). The CDR3 spans 14 residues. Germline CDR1 SGHRS, CDR2 YFSETQ. V was clipped by 0 bases and J by 6 bases, with 9 bases between them. The CDR3 sequence: CASSLELAAGELFF. In DNA form, the CDR3 reads TGCGCCAGCAGCTTGGAACTAGCAGCCGGGGAGCTGTTTTTT. The whole variable domain, filled in from reference TRBV5-1 and TRBJ2-2, reads KAGVTQTPRYLIKTRGQQVTLSCSPISGHRSVSWYQQTPGQGLQFLFEYFSETQRNKGNFPGRFSGRQFSNSRSEMNVSTLELGDSALYLCASSLELAAGELFFGEGSRLTVL.

The chain combines TRBV30 with TRBJ2-7; 15 positions match TRBD2. J lost 3 bases, V lost 7 bases, and 4 bases had no gene match. Germline assignment: CDR1 GTSNPN and CDR2 SVGIG (reference sequence). This CDR3 has 14 residues. CDR3 amino acids: CASGTSGRFYEQYF. The CDR3 DNA is TGTGCCTCCGGGACTAGCGGGAGGTTCTACGAGCAGTACTTC.

V gene TRBV27 combines with J gene TRBJ1-1; D is possibly TRBD1 (6 bases). From germline, CDR1 is MNHEY and CDR2 SMNVEV (reference sequence). Trimming pared 4 bases from V and 0 bases from J, leaving 15 bases between. This CDR3 has 16 amino acids. CDR3 in DNA: TGTGCCAGCAGTTCCTACAGGGTGCTCATGAACACTGAAGCTTTCTTT. Protein sequence: CASSSYRVLMNTEAFF.

V usage is TRBV2 and J usage is TRBJ2-4, with D perhaps TRBD2 (5 bases). Trimming cost V 3 bases and J 0 bases, with 12 bases left between them. The V gene's germline CDR1 is SNHLY and CDR2 FYNNEI. This CDR3 region has 16 residues. The chain's CDR3 is CASSDRTYRAKNIQYF. CDR3 sequence (DNA): TGTGCCAGCAGTGATAGGACTTACCGAGCCAAAAACATTCAGTACTTC.

The chain employs TRBV5-4 and TRBJ2-5; possible D gene TRBD2, 6 bases. The CDR3 runs 14 residues. The germline CDR1 and CDR2 sequences are SGHNT and YYREEE (reference sequence). V dropped 2 bases and J dropped 4 bases, with 12 bases sitting between them. The CDR3 protein is CASSLGGSGETQYF. CDR3 nucleotide sequence: TGTGCCAGCAGCTTAGGAGGGAGTGGAGAGACCCAGTACTTC. Looking up the rest from reference TRBV5-4 and TRBJ2-5 gives the full variable domain: ETGVTQSPTHLIKTRGQQVTLRCSSQSGHNTVSWYQQALGQGPQFIFQYYREEENGRGNFPPRFSGLQFPNYSSELNVNALELDDSALYLCASSLGGSGETQYFGPGTRLLVL.

This chain joins TRBV4-2 and TRBJ2-3; 8 nucleotides agree with TRBD2. The CDR3 has 16 amino acids. J was trimmed by 2 bases and V by 4 bases; bases with no gene match: 8. Germline V gene data show CDR1 as LGHNA and CDR2 as YNFKEQ. CDR3 sequence (DNA): TGTGCCAGCAGCCTGGAACTAGCGGAACTCACAGATACGCAGTATTTT. As protein: CASSLELAELTDTQYF.

The chain has TRBV19 and TRBJ2-7; D is undetermined. With 3 bases removed from V and 4 bases from J, the gap between germline ends came to 10 bases. The CDR3 runs 13 residues. In germline, CDR1 is LNHDA, CDR2 SQIVND (reference sequence). CDR3 residues: CASSILPGYEQYF. The CDR3 nucleotides read TGTGCCAGTAGTATTCTACCCGGGTACGAGCAGTACTTC.

V gene TRBV11-1 combines with J gene TRBJ1-1; no definite D call. Trimming shortened V by 5 bases and J by 0 bases, and 13 bases separated the two germline ends. This CDR3 is 15 amino acids long. Germline V gene lookup returns CDR1 SGHAT and CDR2 FQDESV (reference sequence). DNA of the CDR3: TGTGCCAGCAGCCTCGCCGGGTCCATGAACACTGAAGCTTTCTTT. Residues: CASSLAGSMNTEAFF.

The chain links TRBV19 to TRBJ1-2, with D unclear. V was cut by 7 bases and J by 0 bases, with 12 bases left in between. CDR1 and CDR2 (germline): LNHDA, SQIVND (reference sequence). The CDR3 consists of 14 residues. This CDR3 reads CASTPRSTNYGYTF. The CDR3 DNA sequence: TGTGCCAGTACCCCACGGTCCACTAACTATGGCTACACCTTC. The full variable domain, with the rest looked up from reference TRBV19 and TRBJ1-2, is DGGITQSPKYLFRKEGQNVTLSCEQNLNHDAMYWYRQDPGQGLRLIYYSQIVNDFQKGDIAEGYSVSREKKESFPLTVTSAQKNPTAFYLCASTPRSTNYGYTFGSGTRLTVV.

The J gene is TRBJ2-1, the V gene TRBV5-1, with D unclear. The CDR3 spans 18 residues. CDR1 is SGHRS, CDR2 YFSETQ, per germline. Trimming shortened V by 0 bases and J by 0 bases, and 16 bases separated the two germline ends. CDR3 nucleotides: TGCGCCAGCAGCTTGGAGGCGCTAGGTACGGGCTCCTACAATGAGCAGTTCTTC. This codes for CASSLEALGTGSYNEQFF.

The chain employs TRBV6-5 and TRBJ1-5; D ambiguous. The length of the CDR3 is 14 residues. Trimming took off 6 bases at V and 1 base at J, with 10 bases between the two ends. The germline V gene has CDR1 MNHEY and CDR2 SVGAGI. This CDR3 is CASSLLRSNQPQHF. CDR3 DNA: TGTGCCAGCAGCCTCCTGAGGAGCAATCAGCCCCAGCATTTT.

The chain links TRBV2 to TRBJ1-2, with TRBD1 identical over 11 bases. With 7 bases clipped from V and 5 bases from J, the junction kept 3 bases outside the gene matches. The CDR3 is 13 amino acids. Germline-derived CDR1 and CDR2 are SNHLY and FYNNEI. CDR3 DNA sequence: TGTGCCAGCACCGGACAGGGGGCATATGGCTACACCTTC. Translated, it gives CASTGQGAYGYTF.

V is TRBV28 and J is TRBJ1-1; possible D gene TRBD1, 6 bases. CDR1 and CDR2 (germline): MDHEN, SYDVKM. The CDR3 contains 14 residues. Trimming removed 1 base at V and 5 bases at J, with 11 bases between. The DNA of the CDR3 is TGTGCCAGCAGTTTATCGGGGGGCGCGACTGAAGCTTTCTTT. This gives the protein CASSLSGGATEAFF.

The genes are TRBV2 and TRBJ2-2; tentatively, D is TRBD2 (7 bases). The CDR3 consists of 15 residues. V gave up 8 bases and J gave up 7 bases, with 20 bases separating them. Germline CDR1 SNHLY, CDR2 FYNNEI. CDR3 nucleotide sequence: TGTGCCAGCGCACTGGGGGGGCGCCGGTACGGGGAGCTGTTTTTT. Its translation is CASALGGRRYGELFF.

The genes are TRBV7-2 and TRBJ2-3; 9 nucleotides agree with TRBD2. Germline V gene sequence: CDR1 SGHTA, CDR2 FQGNSA. Unmatched junction bases numbered 10, after V lost 7 bases and J lost 2 bases. The CDR3 consists of 16 residues. The CDR3 region is CASIKSGGSPTDTQYF. The CDR3, as DNA: TGTGCCAGCATCAAGAGCGGGGGGAGCCCCACAGATACGCAGTATTTT.